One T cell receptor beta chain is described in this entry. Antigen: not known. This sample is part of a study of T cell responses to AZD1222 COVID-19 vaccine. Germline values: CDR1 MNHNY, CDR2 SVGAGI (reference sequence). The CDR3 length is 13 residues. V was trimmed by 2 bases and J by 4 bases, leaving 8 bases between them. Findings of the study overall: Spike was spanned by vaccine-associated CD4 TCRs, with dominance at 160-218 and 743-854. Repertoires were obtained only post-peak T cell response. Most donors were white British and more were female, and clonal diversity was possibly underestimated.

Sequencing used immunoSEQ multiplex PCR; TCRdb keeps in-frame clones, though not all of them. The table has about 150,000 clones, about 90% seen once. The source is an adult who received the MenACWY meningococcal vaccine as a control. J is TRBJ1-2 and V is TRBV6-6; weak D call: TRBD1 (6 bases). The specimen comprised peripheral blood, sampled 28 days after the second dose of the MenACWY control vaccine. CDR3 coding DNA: TGTGCCAGCAGTTACGGGGGCCTCTATGGCTACACCTTC. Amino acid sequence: CASSYGGLYGYTF.